This T cell receptor (beta chain) was captured by sequencing in a study of blood T cell repertoires in COVID-19. Looking at the study overall: The cDNA or gDNA used as material had been derived from T cells, B-cell-depleted T cells, or PBMCs.

This clone turned up a few times. TCRdb keeps only in-frame clones here, not all; method: immunoSEQ multiplex PCR. Found here are some 190,000 clones, roughly 84% of them singletons; the top ten hold 18%. Sequences were obtained from peripheral blood. The source is a person aged 65-85 years with COVID-19, enrolled during active disease.

The CDR3 DNA reads TGTGCCAGCAGCGTAGGGCTAGCGAGTGTCCCCGAGCAGTACTTC. It encodes CASSVGLASVPEQYF. J is TRBJ2-7 and V is TRBV9; D is perhaps TRBD2 (6 bases). Germline assignment: CDR1 SGDLS and CDR2 YYNGEE. Trimming stripped 0 bases from V and 6 bases from J, with 16 bases between. The CDR3 is made up of 15 amino acids.